This TCR beta chain was captured by sequencing in a study of T cells in Graves' hyperthyroidism and ophthalmopathy. Overall study: Before treatment of any kind, peripheral blood was taken at initial diagnosis. Points from the study as a whole: Among thyroid clonotypes expanded above 0.001, most also appeared in blood.

On this clonotype: The antigen is not known.

TCR beta CDR3 regions were amplified from RNA transcripts. RT-PCR in the first round (using the HTBI primer set) targeted the TCR CDR3. MiXCR, run by TCRdb on the multiplex PCR reads, gives a single entry per CDR3 protein. This sample has fewer than 450,000 distinct CDR3 sequences; more than 13% occur once, and the top ten carry under 30%. Germline loops: CDR1 SNHLY, CDR2 FYNNEI. The CDR3 contains 15 residues. J lost 5 bases, V lost 6 bases, and 5 bases had no gene match. The V and J genes are TRBV2 and TRBJ2-1; 12 bases match TRBD1. Material for sequencing was blood. This receptor was identified in a man in his fifties or sixties with Graves' ophthalmopathy. The CDR3 spells CASRSGTGGHNEQFF. CDR3 nucleotides: TGTGCCAGCAGATCCGGGACAGGGGGCCACAATGAGCAGTTCTTC. The whole variable domain, remainder taken from reference TRBV2 and TRBJ2-1, is EPEVTQTPSHQVTQMGQEVILRCVPISNHLYFYWYRQILGQKVEFLVSFYNNEISEKSEIFDDQFSVERPDGSNFTLKIRSTKLEDSAMYFCASRSGTGGHNEQFFGPGTRLTVL.